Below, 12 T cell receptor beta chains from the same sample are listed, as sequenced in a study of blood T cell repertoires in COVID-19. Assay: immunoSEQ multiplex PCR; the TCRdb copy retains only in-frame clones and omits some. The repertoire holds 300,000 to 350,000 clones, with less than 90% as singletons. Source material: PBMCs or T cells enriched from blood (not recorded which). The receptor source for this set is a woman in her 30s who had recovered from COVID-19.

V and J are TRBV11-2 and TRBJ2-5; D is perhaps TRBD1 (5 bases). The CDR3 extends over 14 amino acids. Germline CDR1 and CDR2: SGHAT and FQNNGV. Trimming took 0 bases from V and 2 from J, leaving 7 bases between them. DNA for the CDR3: TGTGCCAGCAGCTTAGATGGGGCACAAGAGACCCAGTACTTC. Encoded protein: CASSLDGAQETQYF.

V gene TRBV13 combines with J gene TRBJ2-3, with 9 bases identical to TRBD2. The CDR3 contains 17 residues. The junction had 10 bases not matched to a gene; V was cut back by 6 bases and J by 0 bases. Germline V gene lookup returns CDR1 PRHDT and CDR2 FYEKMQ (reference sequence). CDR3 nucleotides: TGTGCCAGCAGTCCCGCAGCGGGGGGCACTAGCACAGATACGCAGTATTTT. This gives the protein CASSPAAGGTSTDTQYF.

The CDR3 reads CASSPRTGTAFF. In DNA, the CDR3 is TGTGCCAGCAGTCCACGGACAGGCACAGCTTTCTTT. V and J are TRBV28 and TRBJ1-1, with TRBD1 identical over 7 bases. The germline V gene encodes CDR1 MDHEN and CDR2 SYDVKM. The V segment lost 5 bases and the J segment 10 bases; nucleotides outside the gene matches: 7. The CDR3 has 12 residues.

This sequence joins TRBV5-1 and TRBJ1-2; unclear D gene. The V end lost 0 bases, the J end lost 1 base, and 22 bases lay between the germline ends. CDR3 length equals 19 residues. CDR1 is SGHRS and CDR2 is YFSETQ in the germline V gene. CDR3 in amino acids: CASSLGYSGGKSFNYGYTF. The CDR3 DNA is TGCGCCAGCAGCTTGGGATACAGCGGCGGGAAATCATTTAACTATGGCTACACCTTC.

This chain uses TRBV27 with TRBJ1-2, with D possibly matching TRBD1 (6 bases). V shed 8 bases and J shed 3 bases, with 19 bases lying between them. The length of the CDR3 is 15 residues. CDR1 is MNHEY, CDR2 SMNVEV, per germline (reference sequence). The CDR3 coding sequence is TGTGCCAGCGGCTCCTGGGCAGGGGTCGACTATGGCTACACCTTC. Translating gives CASGSWAGVDYGYTF.

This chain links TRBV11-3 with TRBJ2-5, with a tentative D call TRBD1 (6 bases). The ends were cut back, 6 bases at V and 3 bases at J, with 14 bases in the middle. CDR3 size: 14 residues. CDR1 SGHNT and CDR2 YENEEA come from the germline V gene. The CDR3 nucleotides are TGTGCCAGCAGACCGACAGGTCCTGAAGAGACCCAGTACTTC. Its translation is CASRPTGPEETQYF.

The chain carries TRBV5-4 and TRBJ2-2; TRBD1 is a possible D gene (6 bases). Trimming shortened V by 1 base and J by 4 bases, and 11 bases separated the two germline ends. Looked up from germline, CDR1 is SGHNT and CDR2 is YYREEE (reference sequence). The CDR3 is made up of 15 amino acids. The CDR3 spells CASSLFTGSTGELFF. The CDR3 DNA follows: TGTGCCAGCAGCTTGTTCACAGGGAGCACCGGGGAGCTGTTTTTT.

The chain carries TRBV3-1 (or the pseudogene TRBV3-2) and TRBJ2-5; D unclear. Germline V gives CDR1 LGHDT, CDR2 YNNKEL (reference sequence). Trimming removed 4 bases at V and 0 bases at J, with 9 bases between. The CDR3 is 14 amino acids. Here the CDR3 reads CASSRTKYQETQYF. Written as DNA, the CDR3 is TGTGCCAGCAGCCGAACTAAGTACCAAGAGACCCAGTACTTC.

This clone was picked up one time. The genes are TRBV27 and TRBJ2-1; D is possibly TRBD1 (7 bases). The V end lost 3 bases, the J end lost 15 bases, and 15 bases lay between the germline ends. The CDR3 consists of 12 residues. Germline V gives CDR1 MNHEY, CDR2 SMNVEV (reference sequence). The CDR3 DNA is TGTGCCAGCAGTTTTCTTCAGGGGGAGGCGTTCTTC. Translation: CASSFLQGEAFF.

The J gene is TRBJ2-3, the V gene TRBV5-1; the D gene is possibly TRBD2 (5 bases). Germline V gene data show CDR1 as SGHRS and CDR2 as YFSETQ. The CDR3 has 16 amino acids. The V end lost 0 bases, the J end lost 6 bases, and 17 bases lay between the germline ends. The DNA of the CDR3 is TGCGCCAGCAGCTTGGGTGGAACGGGGAATTTGGATACGCAGTATTTT. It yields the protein CASSLGGTGNLDTQYF. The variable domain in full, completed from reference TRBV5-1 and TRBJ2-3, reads KAGVTQTPRYLIKTRGQQVTLSCSPISGHRSVSWYQQTPGQGLQFLFEYFSETQRNKGNFPGRFSGRQFSNSRSEMNVSTLELGDSALYLCASSLGGTGNLDTQYFGPGTRLTVL.

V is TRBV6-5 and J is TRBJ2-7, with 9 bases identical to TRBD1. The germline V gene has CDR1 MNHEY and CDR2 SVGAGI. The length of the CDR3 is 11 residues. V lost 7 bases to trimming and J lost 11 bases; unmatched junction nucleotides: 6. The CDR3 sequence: CASTDRGVEYF. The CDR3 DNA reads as TGTGCCAGCACCGACAGGGGGGTGGAGTACTTC.

The CDR3, as DNA: TGCACCAGCAGCCAAGAAATTGGACAGGGACATGGATATAACTATGGCTACACCTTC. Its translation: CTSSQEIGQGHGYNYGYTF. V usage is TRBV1 and J usage is TRBJ1-2; no check of the table's D call, TRBD1, against the DNA was made. TRBV1 is recorded as a pseudogene. The CDR3 loop spans 19 amino acids.